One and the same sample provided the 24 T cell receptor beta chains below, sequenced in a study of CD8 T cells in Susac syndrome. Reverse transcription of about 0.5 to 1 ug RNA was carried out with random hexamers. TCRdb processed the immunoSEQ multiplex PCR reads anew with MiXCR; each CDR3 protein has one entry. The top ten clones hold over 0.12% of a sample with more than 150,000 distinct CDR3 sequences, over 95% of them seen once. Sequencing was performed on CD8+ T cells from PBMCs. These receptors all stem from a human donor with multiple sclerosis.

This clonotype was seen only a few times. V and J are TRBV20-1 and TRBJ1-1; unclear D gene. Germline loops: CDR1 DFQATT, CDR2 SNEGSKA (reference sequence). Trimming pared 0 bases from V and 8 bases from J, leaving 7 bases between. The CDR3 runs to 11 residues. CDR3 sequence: CSAREGSEAFF. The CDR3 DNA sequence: TGCAGTGCTAGAGAGGGTAGCGAAGCTTTCTTT.

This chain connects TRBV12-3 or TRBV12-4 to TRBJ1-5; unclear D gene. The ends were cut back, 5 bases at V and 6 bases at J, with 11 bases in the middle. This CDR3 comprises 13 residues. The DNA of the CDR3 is TGTGCCAGCAGTGGAGAAGGGCTTCAGCCCCAGCATTTT. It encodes CASSGEGLQPQHF.

This CDR3 is CASSQDPPNEQFF. CDR3 in DNA: TGTGCCAGCAGCCAAGATCCCCCCAATGAGCAGTTCTTC. The chain carries TRBV3-1 and TRBJ2-1; D call uncertain. V was pared by 0 bases and J by 6 bases, with 6 bases between. Germline V gives CDR1 LGHDT, CDR2 YNNKEL (reference sequence). The CDR3 has 13 residues.

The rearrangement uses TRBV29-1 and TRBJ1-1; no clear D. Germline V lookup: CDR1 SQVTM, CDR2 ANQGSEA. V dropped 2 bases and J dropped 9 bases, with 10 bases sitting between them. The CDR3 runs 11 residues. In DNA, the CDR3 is TGCAGCGTTGAAACTAGAGGTAAAGCTTTCTTT. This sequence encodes CSVETRGKAFF.

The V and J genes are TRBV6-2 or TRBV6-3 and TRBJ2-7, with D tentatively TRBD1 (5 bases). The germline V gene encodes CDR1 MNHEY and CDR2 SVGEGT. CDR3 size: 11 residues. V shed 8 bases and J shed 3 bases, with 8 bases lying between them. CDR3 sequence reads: CASGASYEQYF. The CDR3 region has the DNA TGTGCCAGCGGGGCCAGCTACGAGCAGTACTTC.

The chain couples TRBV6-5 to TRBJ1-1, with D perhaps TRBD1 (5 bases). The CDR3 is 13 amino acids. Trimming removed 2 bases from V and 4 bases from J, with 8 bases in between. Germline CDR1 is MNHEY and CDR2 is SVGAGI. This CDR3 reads CASSYLGGTEAFF. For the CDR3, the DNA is TGTGCCAGCAGTTACCTGGGGGGCACTGAAGCTTTCTTT.

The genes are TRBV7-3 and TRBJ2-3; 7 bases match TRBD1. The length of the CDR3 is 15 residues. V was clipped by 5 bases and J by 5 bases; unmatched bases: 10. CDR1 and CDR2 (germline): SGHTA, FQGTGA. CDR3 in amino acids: CASSHVGGQGDTQYF. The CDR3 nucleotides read TGTGCCAGCAGCCACGTAGGGGGCCAAGGAGATACGCAGTATTTT.

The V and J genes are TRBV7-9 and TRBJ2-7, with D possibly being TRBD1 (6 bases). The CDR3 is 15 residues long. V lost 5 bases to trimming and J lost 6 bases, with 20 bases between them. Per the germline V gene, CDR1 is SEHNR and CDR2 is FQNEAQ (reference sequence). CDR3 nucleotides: TGTGCCAGCAGCCCTTTATCACAGGGAATTGGCGAGCAGTACGTC. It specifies CASSPLSQGIGEQYV.

For the CDR3, the DNA is TGTGCCAGCAGCCACAGAGCCCAGGGGAACGGGGAGCTGTTTTTT. Translating it yields CASSHRAQGNGELFF. The chain couples TRBV5-4 to TRBJ2-2; possible D gene TRBD1, 6 bases. With 4 bases removed from V and 7 bases from J, the gap between germline ends came to 17 bases. CDR3 size: 15 residues. Germline V gene data show CDR1 as SGHNT and CDR2 as YYREEE (reference sequence). Full variable domain (outside the CDR3, taken from reference TRBV5-4 and TRBJ2-2): ETGVTQSPTHLIKTRGQQVTLRCSSQSGHNTVSWYQQALGQGPQFIFQYYREEENGRGNFPPRFSGLQFPNYSSELNVNALELDDSALYLCASSHRAQGNGELFFGEGSRLTVL.

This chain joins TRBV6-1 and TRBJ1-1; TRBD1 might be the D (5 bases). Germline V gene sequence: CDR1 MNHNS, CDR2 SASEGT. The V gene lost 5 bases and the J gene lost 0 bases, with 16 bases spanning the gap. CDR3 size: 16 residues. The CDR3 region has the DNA TGTGCCAGCAGTCGAGCCAGGGAAGTTCTGAACACTGAAGCTTTCTTT. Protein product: CASSRAREVLNTEAFF.

CDR3 sequence reads: CAWTGTGGTFYNSPLHF. CDR3 nucleotide sequence: TGTGCCTGGACTGGGACAGGGGGTACCTTTTATAATTCACCCCTCCACTTT. V gene TRBV30 combines with J gene TRBJ1-6; 11 bases map to TRBD1. Unmatched junction bases numbered 9, after V lost 4 bases and J lost 4 bases. The CDR3 loop spans 17 amino acids. CDR1 GTSNPN and CDR2 SVGIG come from the germline V gene (reference sequence).

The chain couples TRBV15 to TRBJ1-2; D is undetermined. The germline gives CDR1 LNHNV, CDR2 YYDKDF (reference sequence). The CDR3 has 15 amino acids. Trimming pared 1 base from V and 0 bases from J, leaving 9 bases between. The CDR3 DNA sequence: TGTGCCACCAGCAGAGGAGCGGGAGCTAACTATGGCTACACCTTC. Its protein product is CATSRGAGANYGYTF.

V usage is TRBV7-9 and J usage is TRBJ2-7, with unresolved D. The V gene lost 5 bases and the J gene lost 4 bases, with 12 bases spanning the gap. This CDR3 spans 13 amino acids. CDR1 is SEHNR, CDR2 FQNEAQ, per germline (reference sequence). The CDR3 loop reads CASSPSPEYEQYV. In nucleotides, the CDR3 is TGTGCCAGCAGCCCATCCCCGGAGTACGAGCAGTACGTC.

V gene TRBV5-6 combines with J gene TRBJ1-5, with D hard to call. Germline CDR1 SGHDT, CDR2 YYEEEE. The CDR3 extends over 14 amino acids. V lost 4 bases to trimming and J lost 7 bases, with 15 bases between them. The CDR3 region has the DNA TGTGCCAGCAGCGGAAAGGACTTAGGGCAGCCCCAGCATTTT. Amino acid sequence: CASSGKDLGQPQHF. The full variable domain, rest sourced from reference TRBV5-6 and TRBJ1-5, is DAGVTQSPTHLIKTRGQQVTLRCSPKSGHDTVSWYQQALGQGPQFIFQYYEEEERQRGNFPDRFSGHQFPNYSSELNVNALLLGDSALYLCASSGKDLGQPQHFGDGTRLSIL.

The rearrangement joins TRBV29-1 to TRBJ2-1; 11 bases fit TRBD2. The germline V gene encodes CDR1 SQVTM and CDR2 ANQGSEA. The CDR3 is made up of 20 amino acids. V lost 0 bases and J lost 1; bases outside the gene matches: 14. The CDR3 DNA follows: TGCAGCGTTGAAGAAGGGCTAGCGGGGGGCCAACCTGCTTCCTACAATGAGCAGTTCTTC. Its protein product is CSVEEGLAGGQPASYNEQFF.

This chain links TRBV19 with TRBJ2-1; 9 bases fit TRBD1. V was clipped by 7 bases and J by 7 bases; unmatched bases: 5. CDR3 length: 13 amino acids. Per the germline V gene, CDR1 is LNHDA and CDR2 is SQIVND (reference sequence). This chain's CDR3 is CASMGQGENEQFF. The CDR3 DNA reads TGTGCCAGTATGGGACAGGGAGAGAATGAGCAGTTCTTC.

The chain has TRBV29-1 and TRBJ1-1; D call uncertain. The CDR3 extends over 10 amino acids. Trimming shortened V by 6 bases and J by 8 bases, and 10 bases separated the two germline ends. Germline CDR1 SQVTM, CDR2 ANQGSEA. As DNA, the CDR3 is TGCAGCGTCCAGTATGAGGAAGCTTTCTTT. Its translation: CSVQYEEAFF.

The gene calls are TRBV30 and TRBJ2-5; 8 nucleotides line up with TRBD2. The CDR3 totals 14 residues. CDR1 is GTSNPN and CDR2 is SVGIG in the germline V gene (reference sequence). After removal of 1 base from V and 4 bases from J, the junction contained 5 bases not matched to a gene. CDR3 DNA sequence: TGTGCCTGGAGTGCAACGACTAGCGCAGAGACCCAGTACTTC. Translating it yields CAWSATTSAETQYF.

The CDR3 protein is CASSPGQFPDSGANVLTF. CDR3 DNA sequence: TGTGCCAGCAGCCCGGGACAGTTTCCCGACTCTGGGGCCAACGTCCTGACTTTC. The chain combines TRBV6-1 with TRBJ2-6; 7 bases are shared with TRBD1. Germline V CDR1 and CDR2: MNHNS, SASEGT. There are 18 residues in the CDR3. Trimming took 6 bases from V and 0 from J; bases not matched to a gene: 11.

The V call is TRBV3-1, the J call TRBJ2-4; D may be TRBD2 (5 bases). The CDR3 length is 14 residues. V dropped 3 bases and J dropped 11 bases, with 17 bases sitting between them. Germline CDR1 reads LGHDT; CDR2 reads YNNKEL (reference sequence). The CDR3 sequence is CASSHGGGLVLQYF. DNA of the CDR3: TGTGCCAGCAGCCACGGAGGTGGTCTAGTCCTTCAGTACTTC.

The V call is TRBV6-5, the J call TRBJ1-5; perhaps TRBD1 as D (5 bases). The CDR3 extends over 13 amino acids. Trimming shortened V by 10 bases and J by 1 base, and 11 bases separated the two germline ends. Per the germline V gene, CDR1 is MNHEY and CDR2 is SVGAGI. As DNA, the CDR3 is TGTGCCACGGGGAGGGGAAGCAATCAGCCCCAGCATTTT. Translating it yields CATGRGSNQPQHF.

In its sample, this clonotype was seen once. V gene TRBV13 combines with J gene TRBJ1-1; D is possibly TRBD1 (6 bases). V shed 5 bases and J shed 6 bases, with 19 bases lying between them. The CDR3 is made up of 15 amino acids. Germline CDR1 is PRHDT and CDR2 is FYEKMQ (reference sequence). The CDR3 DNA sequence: TGTGCCAGCAGCCCCGAGGGCAGGGGACGATCTGAAGCTTTCTTT. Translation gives CASSPEGRGRSEAFF. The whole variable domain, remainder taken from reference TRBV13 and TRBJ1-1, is AAGVIQSPRHLIKEKRETATLKCYPIPRHDTVYWYQQGPGQDPQFLISFYEKMQSDKGSIPDRFSAQQFSDYHSELNMSSLELGDSALYFCASSPEGRGRSEAFFGQGTRLTVV.

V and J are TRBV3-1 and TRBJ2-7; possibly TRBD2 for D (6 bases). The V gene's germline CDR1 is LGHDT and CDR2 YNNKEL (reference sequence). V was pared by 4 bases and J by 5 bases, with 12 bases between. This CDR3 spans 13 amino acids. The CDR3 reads CASSPSGGDEQYF. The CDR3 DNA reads TGTGCCAGCAGCCCCTCGGGCGGGGACGAGCAGTACTTC.

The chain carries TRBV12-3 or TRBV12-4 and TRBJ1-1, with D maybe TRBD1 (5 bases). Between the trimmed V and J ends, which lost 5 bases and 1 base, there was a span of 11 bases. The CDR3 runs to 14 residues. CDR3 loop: CASSRGTSNTEAFF. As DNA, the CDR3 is TGTGCCAGCAGTCGGGGCACATCGAACACTGAAGCTTTCTTT.